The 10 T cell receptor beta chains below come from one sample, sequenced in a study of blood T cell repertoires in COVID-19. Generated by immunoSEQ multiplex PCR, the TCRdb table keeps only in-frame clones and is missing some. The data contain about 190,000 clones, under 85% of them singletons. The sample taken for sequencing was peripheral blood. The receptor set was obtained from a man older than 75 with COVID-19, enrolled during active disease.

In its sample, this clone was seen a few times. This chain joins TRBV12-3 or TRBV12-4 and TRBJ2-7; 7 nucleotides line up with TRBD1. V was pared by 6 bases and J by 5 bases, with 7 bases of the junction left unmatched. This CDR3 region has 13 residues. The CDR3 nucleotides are TGTGCCAGCAGCCGAAACAGGGGCCACGAGCAGTACTTC. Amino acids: CASSRNRGHEQYF.

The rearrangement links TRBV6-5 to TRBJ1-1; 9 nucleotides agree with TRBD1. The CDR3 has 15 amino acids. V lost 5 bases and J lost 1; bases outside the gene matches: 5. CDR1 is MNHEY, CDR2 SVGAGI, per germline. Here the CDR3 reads CASSLTGGKNTEAFF. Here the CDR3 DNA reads TGTGCCAGCAGTCTGACAGGGGGAAAGAACACTGAAGCTTTCTTT.

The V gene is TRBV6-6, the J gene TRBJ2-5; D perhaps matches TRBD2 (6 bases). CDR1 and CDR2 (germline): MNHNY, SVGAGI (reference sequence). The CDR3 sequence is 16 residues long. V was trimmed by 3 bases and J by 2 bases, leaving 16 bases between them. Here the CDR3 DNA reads TGTGCCAGCAGTTATGAGGCGGGGCCTAATCAAGAGACCCAGTACTTC. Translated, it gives CASSYEAGPNQETQYF.

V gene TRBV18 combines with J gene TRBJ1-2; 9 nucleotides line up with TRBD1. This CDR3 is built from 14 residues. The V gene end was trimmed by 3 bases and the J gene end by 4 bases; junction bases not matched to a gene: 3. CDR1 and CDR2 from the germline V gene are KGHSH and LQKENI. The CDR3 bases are TGTGCCAGCTCACCGAACAGGGGGCCCTATGGCTACACCTTC. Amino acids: CASSPNRGPYGYTF. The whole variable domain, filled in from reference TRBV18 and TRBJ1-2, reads NAGVMQNPRHLVRRRGQEARLRCSPMKGHSHVYWYRQLPEEGLKFMVYLQKENIIDESGMPKERFSAEFPKEGPSILRIQQVVRGDSAAYFCASSPNRGPYGYTFGSGTRLTVV.

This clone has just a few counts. Here the CDR3 reads CASALADTEAFF. DNA for the CDR3: TGTGCCAGCGCCCTAGCAGACACTGAAGCTTTCTTT. The rearrangement uses TRBV2 and TRBJ1-1; D gene unclear. The CDR3 extends over 12 amino acids. Trimming took off 8 bases at V and 3 bases at J, with 10 bases between the two ends. The V gene's germline CDR1 is SNHLY and CDR2 FYNNEI.

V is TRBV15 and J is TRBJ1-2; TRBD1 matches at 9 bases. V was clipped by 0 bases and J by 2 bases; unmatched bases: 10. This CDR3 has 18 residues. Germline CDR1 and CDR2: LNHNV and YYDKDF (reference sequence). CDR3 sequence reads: CATSRDPGHRGRNYGYTF. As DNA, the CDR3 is TGTGCCACCAGCAGAGATCCGGGCCACAGGGGGCGAAACTATGGCTACACCTTC.

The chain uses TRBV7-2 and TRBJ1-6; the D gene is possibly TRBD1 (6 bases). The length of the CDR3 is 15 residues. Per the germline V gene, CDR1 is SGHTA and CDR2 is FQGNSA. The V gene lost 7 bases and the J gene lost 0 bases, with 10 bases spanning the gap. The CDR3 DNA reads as TGTGCCAGCATTCAAGGGGGCTCCTATAATTCACCCCTCCACTTT. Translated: CASIQGGSYNSPLHF.

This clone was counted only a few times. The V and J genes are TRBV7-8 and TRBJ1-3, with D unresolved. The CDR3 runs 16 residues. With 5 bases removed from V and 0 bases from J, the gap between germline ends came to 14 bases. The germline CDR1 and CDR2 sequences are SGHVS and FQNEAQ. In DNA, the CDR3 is TGTGCCAGCAGCCTCGGACTTCAGAGCTCTGGAAACACCATATATTTT. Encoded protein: CASSLGLQSSGNTIYF.

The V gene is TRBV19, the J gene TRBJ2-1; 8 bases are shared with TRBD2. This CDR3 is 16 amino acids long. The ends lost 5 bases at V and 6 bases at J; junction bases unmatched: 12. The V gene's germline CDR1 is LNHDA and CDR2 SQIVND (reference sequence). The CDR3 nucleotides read TGTGCCAGTAGTCCCCATGGGGCGGGGGGCCTCAATGAGCAGTTCTTC. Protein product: CASSPHGAGGLNEQFF.

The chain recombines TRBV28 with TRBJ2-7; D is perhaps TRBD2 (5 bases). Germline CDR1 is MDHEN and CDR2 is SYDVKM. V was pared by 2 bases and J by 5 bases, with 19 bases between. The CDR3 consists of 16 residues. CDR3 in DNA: TGTGCCAGCAGTTTAGTGGAAGAGGGTTTCCCGCACGAGCAGTACTTC. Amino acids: CASSLVEEGFPHEQYF.